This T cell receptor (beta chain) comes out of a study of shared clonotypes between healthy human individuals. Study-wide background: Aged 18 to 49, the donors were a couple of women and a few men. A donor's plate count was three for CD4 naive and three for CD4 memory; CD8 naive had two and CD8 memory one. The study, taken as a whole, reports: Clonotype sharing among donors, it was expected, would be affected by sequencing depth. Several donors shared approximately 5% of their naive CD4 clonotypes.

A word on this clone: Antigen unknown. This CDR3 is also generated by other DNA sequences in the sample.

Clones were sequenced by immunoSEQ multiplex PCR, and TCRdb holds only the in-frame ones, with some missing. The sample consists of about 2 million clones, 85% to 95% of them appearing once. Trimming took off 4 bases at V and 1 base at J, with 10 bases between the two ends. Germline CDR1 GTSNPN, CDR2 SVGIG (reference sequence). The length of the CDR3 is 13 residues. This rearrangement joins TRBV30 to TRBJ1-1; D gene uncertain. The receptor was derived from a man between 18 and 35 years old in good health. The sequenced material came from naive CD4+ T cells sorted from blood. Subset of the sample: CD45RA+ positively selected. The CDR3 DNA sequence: TGTGCCTGGATTGGGCAGCCGAACACTGAAGCTTTCTTT. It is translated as CAWIGQPNTEAFF.